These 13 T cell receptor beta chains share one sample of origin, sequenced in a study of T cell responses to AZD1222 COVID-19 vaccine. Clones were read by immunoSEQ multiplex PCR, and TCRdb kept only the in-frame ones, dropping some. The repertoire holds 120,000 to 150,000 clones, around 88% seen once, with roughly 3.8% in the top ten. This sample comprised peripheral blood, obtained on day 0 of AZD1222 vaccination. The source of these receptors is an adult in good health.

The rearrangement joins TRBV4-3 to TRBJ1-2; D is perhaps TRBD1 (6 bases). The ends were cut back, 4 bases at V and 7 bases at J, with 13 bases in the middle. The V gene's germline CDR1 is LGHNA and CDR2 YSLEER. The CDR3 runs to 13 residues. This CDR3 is CASSRGQRAGYTF. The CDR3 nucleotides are TGCGCCAGCAGCCGAGGACAGAGGGCTGGCTACACCTTC.

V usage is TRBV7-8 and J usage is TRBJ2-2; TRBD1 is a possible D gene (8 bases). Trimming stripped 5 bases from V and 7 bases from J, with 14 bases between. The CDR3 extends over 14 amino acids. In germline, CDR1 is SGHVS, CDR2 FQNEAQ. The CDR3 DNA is TGTGCCAGCAGCCCACAGGGGGGGATCGGGGAGCTGTTTTTT. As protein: CASSPQGGIGELFF.

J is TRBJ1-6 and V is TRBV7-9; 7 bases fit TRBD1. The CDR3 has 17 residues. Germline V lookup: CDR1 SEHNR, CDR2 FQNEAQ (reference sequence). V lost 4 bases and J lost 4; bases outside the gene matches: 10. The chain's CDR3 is CASSSTGVGFYNSPLHF. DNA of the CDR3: TGTGCCAGCAGCTCCACAGGGGTGGGGTTTTATAATTCACCCCTCCACTTT.

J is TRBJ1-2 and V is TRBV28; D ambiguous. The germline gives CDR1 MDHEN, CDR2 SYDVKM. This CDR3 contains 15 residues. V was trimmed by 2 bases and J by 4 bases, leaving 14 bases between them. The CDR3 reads CASSLEGDWGYGYTF. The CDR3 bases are TGTGCCAGCAGTTTAGAAGGCGATTGGGGCTATGGCTACACCTTC.

CDR3 sequence reads: CSAATVGEAFF. The CDR3 DNA reads TGCAGTGCCGCGACAGTCGGAGAAGCTTTCTTT. The chain combines TRBV20-1 with TRBJ1-1, with D possibly matching TRBD1 (5 bases). This CDR3 has 11 amino acids. Germline values: CDR1 DFQATT, CDR2 SNEGSKA (reference sequence). Deletions cut 6 bases from V and 8 bases from J, with 13 bases between.

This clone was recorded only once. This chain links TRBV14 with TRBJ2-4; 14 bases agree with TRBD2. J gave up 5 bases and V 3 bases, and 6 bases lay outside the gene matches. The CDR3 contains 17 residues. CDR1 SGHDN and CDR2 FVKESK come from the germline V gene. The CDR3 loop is CASSQMGLAGVENIQYF. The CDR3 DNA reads TGTGCCAGCAGCCAGATGGGACTAGCGGGAGTGGAAAACATTCAGTACTTC.

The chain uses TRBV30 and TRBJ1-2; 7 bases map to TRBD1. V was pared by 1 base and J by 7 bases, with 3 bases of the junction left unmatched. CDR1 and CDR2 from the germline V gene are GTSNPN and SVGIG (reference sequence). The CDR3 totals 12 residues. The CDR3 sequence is CAWSEGGVGYTF. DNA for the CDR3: TGTGCCTGGAGTGAAGGGGGCGTTGGCTACACCTTC.

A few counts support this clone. CDR3 bases: TGTGCCAGCAGTGACCCAGGAGGAGAGGGCGTCACCGGGGAGCTGTTTTTT. Translation: CASSDPGGEGVTGELFF. The chain employs TRBV2 and TRBJ2-2; perhaps TRBD2 as D (5 bases). Trimming shortened V by 3 bases and J by 4 bases, and 18 bases separated the two germline ends. This CDR3 has 17 residues. Germline CDR1 and CDR2: SNHLY and FYNNEI.

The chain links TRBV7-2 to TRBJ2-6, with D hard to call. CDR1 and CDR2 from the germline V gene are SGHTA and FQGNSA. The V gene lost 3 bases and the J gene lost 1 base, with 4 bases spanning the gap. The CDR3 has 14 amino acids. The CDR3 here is CASSFQSGANVLTF. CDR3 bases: TGTGCCAGCAGCTTTCAGTCTGGGGCCAACGTCCTGACTTTC.

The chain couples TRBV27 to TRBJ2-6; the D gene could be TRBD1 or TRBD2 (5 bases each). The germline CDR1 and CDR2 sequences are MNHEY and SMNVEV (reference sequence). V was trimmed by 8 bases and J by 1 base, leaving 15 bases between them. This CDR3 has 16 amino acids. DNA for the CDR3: TGTGCCAGCTCACGGGACGGGCTTTCTGGGGCCAACGTCCTGACTTTC. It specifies CASSRDGLSGANVLTF.

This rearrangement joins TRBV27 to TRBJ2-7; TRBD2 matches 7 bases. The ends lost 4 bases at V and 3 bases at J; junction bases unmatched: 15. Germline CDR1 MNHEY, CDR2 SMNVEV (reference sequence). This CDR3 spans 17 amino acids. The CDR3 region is CASSSPGVSGLLYEQYF. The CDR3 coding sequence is TGTGCCAGCAGTTCCCCCGGCGTTAGCGGGTTACTCTACGAGCAGTACTTC.

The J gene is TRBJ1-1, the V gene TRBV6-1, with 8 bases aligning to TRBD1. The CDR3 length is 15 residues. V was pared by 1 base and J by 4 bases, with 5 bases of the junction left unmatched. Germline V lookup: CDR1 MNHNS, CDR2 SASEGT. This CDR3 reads CASSEGQGAGTEAFF. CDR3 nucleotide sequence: TGTGCCAGCAGTGAAGGGCAGGGGGCTGGCACTGAAGCTTTCTTT.

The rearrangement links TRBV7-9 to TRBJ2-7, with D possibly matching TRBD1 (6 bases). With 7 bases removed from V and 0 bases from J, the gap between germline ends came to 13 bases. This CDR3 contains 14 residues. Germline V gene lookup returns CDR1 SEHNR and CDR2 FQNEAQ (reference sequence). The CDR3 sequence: CASIQMDSSYEQYF. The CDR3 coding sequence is TGTGCCAGCATCCAAATGGACAGCTCCTACGAGCAGTACTTC. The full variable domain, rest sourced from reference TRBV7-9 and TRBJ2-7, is DTGVSQNPRHKITKRGQNVTFRCDPISEHNRLYWYRQTLGQGPEFLTYFQNEAQLEKSRLLSDRFSAERPKGSFSTLEIQRTEQGDSAMYLCASIQMDSSYEQYFGPGTRLTVT.